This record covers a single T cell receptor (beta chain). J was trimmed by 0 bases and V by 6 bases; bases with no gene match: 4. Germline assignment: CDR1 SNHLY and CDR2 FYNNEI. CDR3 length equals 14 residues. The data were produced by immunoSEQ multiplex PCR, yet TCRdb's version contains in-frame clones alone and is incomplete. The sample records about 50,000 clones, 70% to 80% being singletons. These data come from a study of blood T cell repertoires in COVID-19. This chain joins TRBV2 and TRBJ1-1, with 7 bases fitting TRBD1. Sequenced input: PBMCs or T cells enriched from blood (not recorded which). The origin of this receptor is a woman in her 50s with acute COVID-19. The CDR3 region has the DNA TGTGCCAGCAGAGGGGGCAAGTTGAACACTGAAGCTTTCTTT. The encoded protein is CASRGGKLNTEAFF.